This TCR beta chain comes out of a study of blood T cell repertoires in COVID-19. Study in general: COVID-19 samples collected from the United States, Italy and Spain covered acute and convalescent phases. PBMCs, B-cell-depleted T cells, or T cells were the source of the cDNA or gDNA that made up the material.

Study processing details: Nucleated cell counts were estimated from reference gene primer amplification. This table comes from immunoSEQ multiplex PCR, and its TCRdb copy is limited to in-frame clones, with some not included. The DNA gave D and trimming, while V, J and clone size come from that table. The data contain approximately 270,000 clones, approximately 83% of them seen just once; the ten biggest clones take up more than 15%. The sequenced sample was peripheral blood. The receptor was derived from a person between 65 and 79 years old with COVID-19, enrolled during active disease.

CDR3 nucleotide sequence: TGTGCCAGCAGCCTAAAAACGGGACTAGCTAGATACGAGCAGTACTTC. Its translation is CASSLKTGLARYEQYF. The rearrangement uses TRBV11-2 and TRBJ2-7; 9 bases are a match to TRBD2. Germline CDR1 SGHAT, CDR2 FQNNGV. This CDR3 spans 16 amino acids. J gave up 4 bases and V 5 bases, and 12 bases lay outside the gene matches.